The 8 T cell receptor beta chains below were found in one sample sequenced in a study of blood T cells in healthy people across ages. PCR was performed a second time for roughly 7 to 12 cycles using a sample-barcoded 5' primer and a J-beta primer mix. One entry per CDR3 protein results from TCRdb running MiXCR on the 5' RACE reads. The data show roughly 1,800,000 distinct CDR3 sequences, roughly 52% seen once. The specimen sequenced was blood. The receptors originated from a woman aged 40 to 50 in good health.

The chain combines TRBV29-1 with TRBJ2-5, with TRBD2 as a possible D gene (6 bases). Germline V CDR1 and CDR2: SQVTM, ANQGSEA. Deletions cut 6 bases from V and 4 bases from J, with 18 bases between. CDR3 length equals 14 residues. Written as DNA, the CDR3 is TGCAGCGTCTCCCCGGACGGAGGGGCAGAGACCCAGTACTTC. This codes for CSVSPDGGAETQYF.

The rearrangement joins TRBV11-2 to TRBJ2-7, with D unresolved. CDR3 length: 17 amino acids. The V end was cut by 0 bases, the J end by 2 bases, with 17 bases between. Per the germline V gene, CDR1 is SGHAT and CDR2 is FQNNGV. In DNA form, the CDR3 reads TGTGCCAGCAGCTTAGAGGGCATTCGGGCTCCGACCTACGAGCAGTACTTC. Its protein is CASSLEGIRAPTYEQYF.

This chain uses TRBV21-1 with TRBJ2-7. TRBV21-1 is flagged as a pseudogene. The CDR3 is 13 residues long. The CDR3 DNA is TGTGCCAGCAGCAACAGGGGCTCTTTCGAGCAGTACTTC. It specifies CASSNRGSFEQYF.

Points on this clonotype: Since no conserved phenylalanine or tryptophan closes the CDR3, a read error is the likely cause. The rearrangement uses TRBV6-6 and TRBJ2-1, with D unresolved. The CDR3 consists of 11 residues. In germline, CDR1 is MNHNY, CDR2 SVGAGI (reference sequence). V was shortened by 6 bases and J by 7 bases, with 7 bases between the two germline ends. CDR3 region: CASSHGNEQFS. The CDR3 nucleotides are TGTGCCAGCAGCCACGGGAATGAGCAGTTCTCC.

This clonotype occurred once. This chain's CDR3 is CASGLVIIKGQISYEQYF. Here the CDR3 DNA reads TGTGCTAGTGGTTTGGTAATAATAAAGGGACAGATCTCCTACGAGCAGTACTTC. The rearrangement links TRBV12-5 to TRBJ2-7; TRBD1 agrees at 7 bases. Germline assignment: CDR1 LGHNT and CDR2 FRNRAP. This CDR3 is 18 amino acids long. V shed 0 bases and J 0 bases; nucleotides not matched to a gene: 11.

This chain uses TRBV10-3 with TRBJ2-3; a possible D gene is TRBD1 (6 bases). This CDR3 spans 14 amino acids. V shed 6 bases and J shed 4 bases, with 14 bases lying between them. Germline CDR1 and CDR2: ENHRY and SYGVKD. The CDR3 DNA follows: TGTGCCATCAGGTCGGACAGAAGCGCAGATACGCAGTATTTT. Protein: CAIRSDRSADTQYF.

The rearrangement uses TRBV5-1 and TRBJ2-1; the D gene could be TRBD1 or TRBD2 (5 bases each). V dropped 3 bases and J dropped 6 bases, with 13 bases sitting between them. The germline CDR1 and CDR2 sequences are SGHRS and YFSETQ. This CDR3 has 14 amino acids. This chain's CDR3 is CASSWSQGANEQFF. The CDR3 DNA follows: TGCGCCAGCAGCTGGTCCCAGGGAGCCAATGAGCAGTTCTTC.

This chain uses TRBV6-5 with TRBJ2-3, with 7 bases fitting TRBD2. Per germline, CDR1 MNHEY and CDR2 SVGAGI. The J segment lost 5 bases and the V segment lost 6 bases, leaving 5 bases of the junction unmatched. The CDR3 is 13 residues long. CDR3 sequence: CASRVAGRDTQYF. In nucleotides, the CDR3 is TGTGCCAGCAGGGTAGCGGGCAGAGATACGCAGTATTTT.